One and the same sample provided the 20 T cell receptor beta chains below, sequenced in a study of tumor and adjacent non-tumor tissue in lung cancer. This sample's RNA came from whole unsorted tissue. The normal lung tissue was taken more than 3 cm from the tumor edge. TCRbeta libraries were built with three rounds of nested PCR, modified from ARM-PCR. MiXCR, applied by TCRdb to the multiplex PCR reads, yields one record per CDR3 protein. This repertoire shows some 95,000 distinct CDR3 sequences, approximately 80% found once; its top ten account for 30%. Sequencing was performed on distant non-tumor lung tissue. The receptors were gathered from a man between 60 and 70 years old with small cell lung cancer.

Points on this clonotype: Mismatch with germline at one junction end may stem from a read error. The chain couples TRBV4-2 to TRBJ2-2, with a tentative D call TRBD2 (5 bases). The CDR3 is 14 amino acids. The germline V gene encodes CDR1 LGHNA and CDR2 YNFKEQ. DNA of the CDR3: TGTGCTAGCATGGCTAGCTGGTCTTCCGGGGAGCTGTTTTTT. Its protein is CASMASWSSGELFF.

Of note for this clonotype: The conserved phenylalanine or tryptophan is not found at the CDR3 terminus, so this likely reflects a read error. The genes are TRBV29-1 and TRBJ1-1, with 7 bases fitting TRBD1. Germline V gives CDR1 SQVTM, CDR2 ANQGSEA. This CDR3 comprises 14 residues. CDR3: CSVEEDRMGTEAFL. CDR3 DNA sequence: TGTAGCGTTGAGGAGGACAGGATGGGCACTGAAGCTTTCTTA.

This clonotype was seen a handful of times. Germline is not matched at one junction end, which may reflect a read error. This chain links TRBV20-1 with TRBJ2-5, with TRBD1 matching over 9 bases. The germline gives CDR1 DFQATT, CDR2 SNEGSKA (reference sequence). This CDR3 region has 14 residues. In DNA, the CDR3 is TGCAGTGCTCGGACAGGGGAGGGCGAAGAGACCCATTACTTC. Protein product: CSARTGEGEETHYF.

On this clonotype itself: A much larger clonotype is one base distant, so this may be a read error. This rearrangement joins TRBV28 to TRBJ2-4, with D perhaps matching TRBD1 (6 bases). The CDR3 sequence is 16 residues long. V lost 6 bases to trimming and J lost 3 bases, with 18 bases between them. The germline gives CDR1 MDHEN, CDR2 SYDVKM. The CDR3: CASSRTGTLVKNIQYF. The CDR3 DNA follows: TGTGCCAGCAGCAGAACAGGGACGCTAGTCAAAAACATTCAGTACTTC.

This clonotype came up many times. The chain recombines TRBV6-6 with TRBJ2-3, with a tentative D call TRBD1 (6 bases). The CDR3 loop spans 12 amino acids. The V and J ends lost 6 bases and 11 bases respectively, with 15 bases between them. Germline V gene lookup returns CDR1 MNHNY and CDR2 SVGAGI (reference sequence). CDR3 residues: CASSRRDIGQYF. The CDR3 DNA reads as TGTGCCAGCAGCCGAAGGGACATTGGGCAGTATTTT.

V gene TRBV12-3 or TRBV12-4 combines with J gene TRBJ2-4; maybe TRBD2 (6 bases). V lost 6 bases to trimming and J lost 1 base, with 13 bases between them. The CDR3 contains 15 residues. The DNA of the CDR3 is TGTGCCAGCAGCGAGGAGGGCGCTGCCAAAAACATTCAGTACTTC. As protein: CASSEEGAAKNIQYF.

This clonotype has just a few counts. The V gene is TRBV29-1, the J gene TRBJ1-2; D unresolved. This CDR3 contains 9 residues. Germline V gene data show CDR1 as SQVTM and CDR2 as ANQGSEA. V shed 7 bases and J shed 5 bases, with 5 bases lying between them. The CDR3 region has the DNA TGCAGCGCGGAGTATGGCTACACCTTC. It is translated as CSAEYGYTF.

This clonotype was recorded a few times. This may be a read error, as it is one base from a much larger clone. The chain recombines TRBV20-1 with TRBJ1-1; the D is unclear. The CDR3 contains 14 residues. The germline CDR1 and CDR2 sequences are DFQATT and SNEGSKA (reference sequence). CDR3 loop: CSVRDHGGNTEAFF. The DNA for the CDR3 is TGCAGTGTTAGAGATCACGGCGGGAACACTGAAGCTTTCTTT.

This clonotype is labeled medium-sized. The V call is TRBV6-5, the J call TRBJ2-4, with D possibly matching TRBD2 (5 bases). Germline CDR1 MNHEY, CDR2 SVGAGI. The CDR3 is 14 residues long. Trimming stripped 5 bases from V and 1 base from J, with 9 bases between. DNA for the CDR3: TGTGCCAGCAGTCTCACGGGGGCCAAAAACATTCAGTACTTC. This codes for CASSLTGAKNIQYF.

In its sample, this clonotype was seen a few times. An end of the junction differs from the germline gene, which may be a read error. The V call is TRBV6-5, the J call TRBJ2-5; 7 nucleotides agree with TRBD2. The CDR3 covers 14 residues. Per the germline V gene, CDR1 is MNHEY and CDR2 is SVGAGI. The CDR3 DNA is TGTGCTAGCAGTTACCGCGCGGGGCGGGAGACCCAGTACTTT. Protein sequence: CASSYRAGRETQYF.

Worth noting for this clonotype: The final CDR3 position lacks the conserved phenylalanine or tryptophan, pointing to a likely read error. The DNA is omitted, as the CDR3 cannot be located on it reliably, and the CDR3 follows TCRdb's listing. The V and J genes are TRBV29-1 and TRBJ2-2; the listed D gene, TRBD1, was not tested against the DNA. The V gene's germline CDR1 is SQVTM and CDR2 ANQGSEA. The CDR3 is 14 residues long, ends included. Here the CDR3 reads CSVEDPTAGGELLI.

Concerning this clonotype itself: One end of the junction is discordant with germline, which a read error may explain. V and J are TRBV4-2 and TRBJ1-5, with a tentative D call TRBD1 (5 bases). Looked up from germline, CDR1 is LGHNA and CDR2 is YNFKEQ. The CDR3 spans 14 residues. DNA for the CDR3: TGTACCAGCAGCCAAAACAATGGGGACCAGCCCCAGCATTTT. Protein product: CTSSQNNGDQPQHF.

This clonotype was recorded once. The rearrangement uses TRBV5-1 and TRBJ2-2; either TRBD1 or TRBD2 may fit D (5 bases each). Germline CDR1 SGHRS, CDR2 YFSETQ. The CDR3 is 13 amino acids. The V gene lost 4 bases and the J gene lost 6 bases, with 10 bases spanning the gap. Here the CDR3 DNA reads TGCGCCAGCAGCGGGGACGTCGCCGGGGAGCTGTTTTTT. Residues: CASSGDVAGELFF.

A word on this clonotype: Sequence at one end of the junction differs from germline and may be a read error. This chain links TRBV6-2 or TRBV6-3 with TRBJ2-7, with no clear D. Germline CDR1 and CDR2: MNHEY and SVGEGT. The CDR3 consists of 18 residues. CDR3 sequence (DNA): TGTGCCAGCAGTTACTCGATTAGCTCATTGACGAGCTTCTACGAGCAATACTTC. The encoded protein is CASSYSISSLTSFYEQYF.

The chain uses TRBV12-3 or TRBV12-4 and TRBJ2-7; D gene uncertain. The CDR3 extends over 15 amino acids. V lost 5 bases and J lost 2, with 16 bases in between. The CDR3 loop is CASSRLGLDPYEQYF. The CDR3 nucleotides read TGTGCCAGCAGTCGTCTCGGGCTGGACCCCTACGAGCAGTACTTC.

The chain couples TRBV29-1 to TRBJ2-1; 7 bases are a match to TRBD2. The CDR3 totals 13 residues. Trimming removed 5 bases from V and 7 bases from J; junction bases left unmatched: 8. The germline CDR1 and CDR2 sequences are SQVTM and ANQGSEA. The CDR3 sequence: CSVKGQAGNEQFF. The CDR3 DNA is TGCAGCGTTAAAGGACAAGCGGGGAATGAGCAGTTCTTC.

As to this clonotype: The final CDR3 position lacks the conserved phenylalanine or tryptophan, pointing to a likely read error. The DNA is left out, because the CDR3 cannot be placed on it with certainty; the CDR3 is given as TCRdb lists it. The V and J genes are TRBV12-3 or TRBV12-4 and TRBJ2-1. The CDR3 is 15 residues long, ends included. CDR3 loop: CASSLRASGSHEQLL.

Of note for this clonotype: One end of the junction fails to match germline, which may point to a read error. J is TRBJ2-1 and V is TRBV29-1, with 9 nucleotides matching TRBD2. This CDR3 spans 15 amino acids. Germline lookup yields CDR1 SQVTM and CDR2 ANQGSEA. CDR3 DNA: TGCAGCGTTGCGGGGCGGGAGGGAAGGGTAAATGAGCAGTTTTTC. Its protein is CSVAGREGRVNEQFF.

Remarks on this clonotype: This CDR3 fails to terminate in the conserved phenylalanine or tryptophan, so it likely reflects a read error. The chain has TRBV29-1 and TRBJ1-4; D is possibly TRBD1 (5 bases). The V gene lost 7 bases and the J gene lost 7 bases, with 16 bases spanning the gap. Germline assignment: CDR1 SQVTM and CDR2 ANQGSEA. The CDR3 is 13 residues long. The CDR3 region has the DNA TGCAGCGCAACACGGGGCGCCGGTGAAAAACTGTTTCTT. The encoded protein is CSATRGAGEKLFL.

Of note for this clonotype: An end of the junction differs from the germline gene, which may be a read error. The chain couples TRBV11-2 to TRBJ2-1, with D perhaps matching TRBD2 (5 bases). Per germline, CDR1 SGHAT and CDR2 FQNNGV. CDR3 length equals 13 residues. CDR3 nucleotides: TGTGCCAGTAGCTTAGTGGCGGCGGGTCTAAAGATCTTC. Translated: CASSLVAAGLKIF.